In its sample, the clone carrying this T cell receptor (beta chain) was seen a few times. CDR3 length equals 16 residues. Germline lookup yields CDR1 ENHRY and CDR2 SYGVKD. Trimming took off 2 bases at V and 4 bases at J, with 16 bases between the two ends. Each participant's cohort was designated according to participant-reported clinical history. The record originates from a study of blood T cell repertoires in COVID-19. TCRdb's copy holds only in-frame clones and misses some; the assay was immunoSEQ multiplex PCR. Here the sample spans about 290,000 clones, about nine tenths being singletons. The TCR sequence derives from a woman in her forties who had recovered from COVID-19. V gene TRBV10-3 combines with J gene TRBJ2-3; D is possibly TRBD2 (5 bases). The sample consisted of PBMCs or T cells enriched from blood (not recorded which). The CDR3 loop reads CAISEKKWERADTQYF. The CDR3 DNA follows: TGTGCCATCAGTGAGAAAAAGTGGGAGAGGGCAGATACGCAGTATTTT.